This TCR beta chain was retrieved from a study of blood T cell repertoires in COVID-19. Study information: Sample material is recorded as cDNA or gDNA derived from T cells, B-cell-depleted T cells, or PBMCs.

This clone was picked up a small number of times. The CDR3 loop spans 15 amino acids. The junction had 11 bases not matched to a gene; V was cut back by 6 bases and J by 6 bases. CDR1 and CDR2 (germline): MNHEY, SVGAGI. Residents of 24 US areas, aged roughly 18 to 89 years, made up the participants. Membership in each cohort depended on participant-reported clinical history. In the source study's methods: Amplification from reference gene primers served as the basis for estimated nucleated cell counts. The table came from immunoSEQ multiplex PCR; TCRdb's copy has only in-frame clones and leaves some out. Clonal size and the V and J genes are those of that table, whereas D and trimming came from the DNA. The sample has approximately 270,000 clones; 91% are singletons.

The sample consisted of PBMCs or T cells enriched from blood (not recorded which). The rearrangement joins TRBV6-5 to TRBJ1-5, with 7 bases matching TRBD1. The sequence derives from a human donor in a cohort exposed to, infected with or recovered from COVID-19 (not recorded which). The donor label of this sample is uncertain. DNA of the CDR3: TGTGCCAGCAGCTTCACCGACAGGGTCGGTCAGCCCCAGCATTTT. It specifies CASSFTDRVGQPQHF.